This TCR beta chain is from a study of T-cell reconstitution after alpha-beta-depleted transplantation in children. The CDR3 totals 14 residues. Germline values: CDR1 LGHNA, CDR2 YSLEER. Deletions cut 5 bases from V and 6 bases from J, with 17 bases between. This clonotype was seen more than once but under ten times. Researchers prepared the TCRbeta library using unique molecular identifiers, the study reports. TCRdb redid the calling of the PCR reads with MiXCR, one entry per CDR3 protein. Altogether about 460,000 distinct CDR3 sequences are present, about 12% being singletons, with the ten largest covering approximately 5.4%.

This TCR was recovered from a human donor who donated a stem cell graft to a child with combined immunodeficiency. The gene calls are TRBV4-3 and TRBJ2-7; D uncertain. The sequencing here drew on PBMCs from the stem cell graft donor, taken from the stem cell graft. The CDR3, as DNA: TGCGCCAGCAGCAGCATGGGCATAGGTCGCGAGCAGTACTTC. This encodes CASSSMGIGREQYF.